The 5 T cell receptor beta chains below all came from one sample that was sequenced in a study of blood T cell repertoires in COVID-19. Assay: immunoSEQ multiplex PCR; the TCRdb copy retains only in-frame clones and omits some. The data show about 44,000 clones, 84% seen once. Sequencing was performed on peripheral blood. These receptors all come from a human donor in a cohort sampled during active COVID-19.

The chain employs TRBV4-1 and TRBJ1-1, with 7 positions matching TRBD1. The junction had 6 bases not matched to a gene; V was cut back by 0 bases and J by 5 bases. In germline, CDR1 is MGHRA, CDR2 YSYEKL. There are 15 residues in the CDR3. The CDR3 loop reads CASSQERGGRTEAFF. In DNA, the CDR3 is TGCGCCAGCAGCCAAGAACGAGGGGGCCGGACTGAAGCTTTCTTT.

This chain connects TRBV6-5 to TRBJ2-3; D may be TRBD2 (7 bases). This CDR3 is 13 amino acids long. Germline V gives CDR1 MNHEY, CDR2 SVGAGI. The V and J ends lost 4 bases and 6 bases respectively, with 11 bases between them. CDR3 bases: TGTGCCAGCAGTTGGAGGGGGGGCGATACGCAGTATTTT. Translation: CASSWRGGDTQYF.

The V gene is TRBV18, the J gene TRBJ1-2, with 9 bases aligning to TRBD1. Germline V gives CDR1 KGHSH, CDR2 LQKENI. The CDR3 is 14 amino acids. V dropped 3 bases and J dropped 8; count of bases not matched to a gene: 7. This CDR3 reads CASSPQQGAEGYTF. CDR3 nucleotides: TGTGCCAGCTCACCTCAACAGGGGGCAGAGGGCTACACCTTC.

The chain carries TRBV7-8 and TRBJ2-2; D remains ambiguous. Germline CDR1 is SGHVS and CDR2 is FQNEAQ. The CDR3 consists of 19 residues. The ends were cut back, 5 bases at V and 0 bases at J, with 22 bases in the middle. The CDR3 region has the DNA TGTGCCAGCAGCCCAACTTTTGTCAGGCCTACTTCGAACACCGGGGAGCTGTTTTTT. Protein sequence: CASSPTFVRPTSNTGELFF.

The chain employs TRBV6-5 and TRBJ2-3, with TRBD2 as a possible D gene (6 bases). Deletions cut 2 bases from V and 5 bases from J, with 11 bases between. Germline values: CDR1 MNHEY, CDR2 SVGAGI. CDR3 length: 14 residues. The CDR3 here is CASSYPRLVDTQYF. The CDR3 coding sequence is TGTGCCAGCAGTTACCCCCGACTAGTAGATACGCAGTATTTT.